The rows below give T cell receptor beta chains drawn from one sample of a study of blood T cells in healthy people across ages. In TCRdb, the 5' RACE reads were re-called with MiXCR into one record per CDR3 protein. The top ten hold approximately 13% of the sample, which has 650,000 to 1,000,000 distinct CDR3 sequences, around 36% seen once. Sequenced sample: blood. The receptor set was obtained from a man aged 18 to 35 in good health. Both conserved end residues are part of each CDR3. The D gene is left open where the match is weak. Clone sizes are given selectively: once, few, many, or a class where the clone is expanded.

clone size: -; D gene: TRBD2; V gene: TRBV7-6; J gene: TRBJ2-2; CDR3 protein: CASSLETSGGTGELFF; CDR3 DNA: TGTGCCAGCAGCTTAGAGACTAGCGGGGGGACCGGGGAGCTGTTTTTT
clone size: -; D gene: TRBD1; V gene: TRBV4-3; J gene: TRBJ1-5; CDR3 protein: CASSQVQGDNQPQHF; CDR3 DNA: TGCGCCAGCAGCCAAGTACAGGGGGACAATCAGCCCCAGCATTTT
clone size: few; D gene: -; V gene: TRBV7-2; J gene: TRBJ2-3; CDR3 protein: CASSLAQGYRTDTQYF; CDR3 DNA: TGTGCCAGCAGCTTAGCGCAGGGGTATCGCACAGATACGCAGTATTTT
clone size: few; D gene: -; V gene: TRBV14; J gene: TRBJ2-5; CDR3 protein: CASSRTVYQETQYF; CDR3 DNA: TGTGCCAGCAGCCGCACAGTGTACCAAGAGACCCAGTACTTC
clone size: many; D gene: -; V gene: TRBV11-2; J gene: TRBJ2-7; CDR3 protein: CASSLGATYEQYF; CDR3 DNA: TGTGCCAGCAGCTTAGGTGCGACCTACGAGCAGTACTTC
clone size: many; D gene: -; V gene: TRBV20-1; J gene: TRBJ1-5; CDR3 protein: CSARAGNQPQHF; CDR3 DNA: TGCAGTGCTAGGGCAGGGAACCAGCCCCAGCATTTT
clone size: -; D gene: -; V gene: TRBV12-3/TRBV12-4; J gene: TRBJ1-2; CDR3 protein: CASIGLGGGHTF; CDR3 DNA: TGTGCCAGCATCGGGTTGGGTGGGGGCCACACCTTC
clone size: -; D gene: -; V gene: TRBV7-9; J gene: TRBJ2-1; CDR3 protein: CASSDTGGGNEQFF; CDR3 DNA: TGTGCCAGCAGCGATACAGGAGGGGGCAATGAGCAGTTCTTC
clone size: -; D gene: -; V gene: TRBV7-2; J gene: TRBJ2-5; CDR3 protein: CASSPRNSPETQYF; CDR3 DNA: TGTGCCAGCAGCCCCCGCAACAGTCCAGAGACCCAGTACTTC
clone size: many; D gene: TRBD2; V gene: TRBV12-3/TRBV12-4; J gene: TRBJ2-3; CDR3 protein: CASMGTTTDTQYF; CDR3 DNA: TGTGCCAGCATGGGGACTACCACAGATACGCAGTATTTT
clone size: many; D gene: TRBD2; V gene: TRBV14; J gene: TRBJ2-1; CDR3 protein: CASRQTSGSYNEQFF; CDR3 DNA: TGTGCCAGCAGACAAACTAGCGGCTCCTACAATGAGCAGTTCTTC
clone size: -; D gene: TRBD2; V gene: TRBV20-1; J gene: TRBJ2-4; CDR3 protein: CSARPYLMGGNIQYF; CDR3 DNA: TGCAGTGCTAGGCCCTACCTGATGGGGGGGAACATTCAGTACTTC
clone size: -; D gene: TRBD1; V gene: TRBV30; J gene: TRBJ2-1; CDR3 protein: CAWTIPGTDYNEQFF; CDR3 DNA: TGTGCCTGGACTATTCCGGGGACAGATTACAATGAGCAGTTCTTC
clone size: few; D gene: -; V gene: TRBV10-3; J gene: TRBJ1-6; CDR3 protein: CATGARGLDSPLHF; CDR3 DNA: TGTGCCACCGGGGCAAGGGGCCTTGATTCACCCCTCCACTTT
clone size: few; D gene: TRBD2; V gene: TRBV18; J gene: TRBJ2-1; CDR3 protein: CASSPAGGNNYNEQFF; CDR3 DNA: TGTGCCAGCTCACCTGCGGGGGGCAATAATTACAATGAGCAGTTCTTC
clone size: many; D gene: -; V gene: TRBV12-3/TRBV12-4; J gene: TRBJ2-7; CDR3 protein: CASSADLVSSYEQYF; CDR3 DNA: TGTGCCAGCAGTGCGGACCTTGTAAGCTCCTACGAGCAGTACTTC
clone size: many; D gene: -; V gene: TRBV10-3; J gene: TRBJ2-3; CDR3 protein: CAISGTGNTQYF; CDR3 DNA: TGTGCCATCAGTGGCACGGGAAATACGCAGTATTTT
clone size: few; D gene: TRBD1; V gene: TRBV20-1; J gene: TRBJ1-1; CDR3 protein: CSARDLAEGAAFF; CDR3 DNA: TGCAGTGCTAGAGATCTGGCGGAGGGGGCGGCTTTCTTT
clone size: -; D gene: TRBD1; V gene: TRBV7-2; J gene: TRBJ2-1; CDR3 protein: CASSPRDRVYNEQFF; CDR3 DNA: TGTGCCAGCAGCCCCCGGGACAGGGTCTACAATGAGCAGTTCTTC
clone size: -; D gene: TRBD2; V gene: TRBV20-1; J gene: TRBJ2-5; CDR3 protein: CSATGNSGGAGGYNEQYF; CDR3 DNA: TGCAGTGCCACAGGCAATAGCGGGGGGGCTGGGGGGTACAATGAGCAGTACTTC
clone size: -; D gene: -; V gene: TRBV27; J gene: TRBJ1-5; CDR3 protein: CASSVNGNHYSNQPQNF; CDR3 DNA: TGTGCCAGCAGTGTTAACGGGAATCACTATAGCAATCAGCCCCAGAATTTT
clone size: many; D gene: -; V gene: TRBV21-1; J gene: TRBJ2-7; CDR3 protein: CASSKGYGGQTFYEQYF; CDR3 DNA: TGTGCCAGCAGCAAAGGTTACGGGGGACAAACTTTCTACGAGCAGTACTTC
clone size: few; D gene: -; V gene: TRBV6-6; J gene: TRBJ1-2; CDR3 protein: CASSYSKTRQVPYGYTF; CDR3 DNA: TGTGCCAGCAGTTACTCGAAAACGCGGCAGGTCCCTTATGGCTACACCTTC
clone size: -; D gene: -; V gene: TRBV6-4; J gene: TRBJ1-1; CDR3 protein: CASSDFLGSTEAFF; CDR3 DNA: TGTGCCAGCAGTGACTTCTTGGGGAGCACTGAAGCTTTCTTT
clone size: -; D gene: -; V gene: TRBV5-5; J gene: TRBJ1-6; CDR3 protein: CASSFVDSSYNPPLHF; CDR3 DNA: TGTGCCAGCAGCTTCGTGGACAGCTCCTATAATCCACCCCTCCACTTT
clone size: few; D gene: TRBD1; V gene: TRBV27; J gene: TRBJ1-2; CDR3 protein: CASSLAQGGGYTF; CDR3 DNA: TGTGCCAGCAGTTTAGCACAGGGGGGAGGCTACACCTTC
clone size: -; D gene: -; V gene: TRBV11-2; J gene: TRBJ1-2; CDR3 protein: CASSSRTDGYTF; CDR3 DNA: TGTGCCAGCAGCTCCCGGACAGACGGCTACACCTTC
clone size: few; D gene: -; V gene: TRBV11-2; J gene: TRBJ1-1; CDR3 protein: CASSRARRDWAFF; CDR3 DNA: TGTGCCAGCAGCCGAGCACGGAGGGATTGGGCTTTCTTT
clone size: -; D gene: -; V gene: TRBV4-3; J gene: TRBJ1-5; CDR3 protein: CASQGTAGGNQPQHF; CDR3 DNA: TGCGCCAGCCAAGGAACAGCCGGGGGCAATCAGCCCCAGCATTTT
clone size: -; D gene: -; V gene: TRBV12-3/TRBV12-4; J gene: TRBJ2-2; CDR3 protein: CASSSPPGELFF; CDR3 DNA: TGTGCCAGCAGTTCCCCACCCGGGGAGCTGTTTTTT
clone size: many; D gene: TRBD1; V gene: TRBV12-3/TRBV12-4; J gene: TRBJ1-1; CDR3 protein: CASSSPGQVNTEAFF; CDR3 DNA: TGTGCCAGCAGTTCCCCTGGACAGGTGAACACTGAAGCTTTCTTT
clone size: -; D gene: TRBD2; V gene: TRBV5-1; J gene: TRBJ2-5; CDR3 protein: CASTLTLGTSQETQYF; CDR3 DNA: TGCGCCAGCACCCTTACGCTCGGGACTAGTCAGGAGACCCAGTACTTC
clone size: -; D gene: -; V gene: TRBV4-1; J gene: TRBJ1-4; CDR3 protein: CASSQGPVGRGNEKLFF; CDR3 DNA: TGCGCCAGCAGCCAAGGCCCAGTGGGCAGGGGAAATGAAAAACTGTTTTTT
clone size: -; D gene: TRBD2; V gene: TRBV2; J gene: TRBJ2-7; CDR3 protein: CASSERTSGGNEQYF; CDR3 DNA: TGTGCCAGCAGTGAGCGGACTAGCGGGGGGAACGAGCAGTACTTC